This T cell receptor (beta chain) was identified during a study of cytomegalovirus exposure and HLA in healthy donors. The PCR employed 60 Vbeta primers together with 13 Jbeta primers. Libraries were prepared by immunoSEQ multiplex PCR; TCRdb keeps only in-frame clonotypes and omits some of them. In the table there are under 200,000 clones, 80% to 90% of which are singletons. V lost 3 bases to trimming and J lost 4 bases; unmatched junction nucleotides: 7. The CDR3 sequence is 15 residues long. Germline assignment: CDR1 MNHEY and CDR2 SMNVEV (reference sequence). A word on this clone: Its target is not known.

Study outcomes and limitations: Investigators reported 164 TCR beta chains as tied to cytomegalovirus.

What was sequenced was PBMCs. This clonotype was sampled from a woman aged 18-30 years in good health and CMV-seronegative. V is TRBV27 and J is TRBJ1-1; 8 bases match TRBD1. The CDR3 DNA reads TGTGCCAGCAGTTTTGGAGAACAGGGGGGCACTGAAGCTTTCTTT. This sequence encodes CASSFGEQGGTEAFF.